The 27 T cell receptor beta chains given below trace back to one sample, sequenced in a study of blood T cell repertoires in COVID-19. Assay used: immunoSEQ multiplex PCR; TCRdb lists only in-frame clones, some missing. The sample lists 150,000 to 200,000 clones, about 93% seen once, with around 4.6% in the top ten. Sequencing used peripheral blood. The receptors come from a woman between 50 and 59 years old with acute or convalescent COVID-19.

This rearrangement joins TRBV11-2 to TRBJ1-1, with D perhaps TRBD1 (5 bases). The CDR3 has 15 amino acids. Germline V gene sequence: CDR1 SGHAT, CDR2 FQNNGV. Trimming pared 1 base from V and 1 base from J, leaving 10 bases between. The CDR3 bases are TGTGCCAGCAGCTTAGTGCCGGGGGGGAACACTGAAGCTTTCTTT. This encodes CASSLVPGGNTEAFF.

The chain couples TRBV2 to TRBJ2-5, with a possible D match to TRBD2 (5 bases). Germline-derived CDR1 and CDR2 are SNHLY and FYNNEI. The V gene lost 7 bases and the J gene lost 2 bases, with 11 bases spanning the gap. The CDR3 totals 13 residues. CDR3 protein: CASTGLTQETQYF. CDR3 nucleotides: TGTGCCAGCACTGGACTTACTCAAGAGACCCAGTACTTC.

The chain combines TRBV19 with TRBJ1-5, with a tentative D call TRBD1 (6 bases). Trimming left V 4 bases short and J 9 bases short, with 16 bases between. Germline V lookup: CDR1 LNHDA, CDR2 SQIVND (reference sequence). CDR3 length equals 14 residues. CDR3 nucleotide sequence: TGTGCCAGTAGTAACCCACAGGGAGGGAGGCCCCAGCATTTT. Protein product: CASSNPQGGRPQHF.

In its sample, this clone was seen once. The chain uses TRBV19 and TRBJ1-1, with D unresolved. The germline gives CDR1 LNHDA, CDR2 SQIVND (reference sequence). CDR3 length: 14 amino acids. Trimming took 7 bases from V and 3 from J, leaving 15 bases between them. CDR3 bases: TGTGCCAGTACGAGGCGGTCGATCGACACTGAAGCTTTCTTT. Amino acid sequence: CASTRRSIDTEAFF. Filled out from reference TRBV19 and TRBJ1-1, the complete variable domain reads DGGITQSPKYLFRKEGQNVTLSCEQNLNHDAMYWYRQDPGQGLRLIYYSQIVNDFQKGDIAEGYSVSREKKESFPLTVTSAQKNPTAFYLCASTRRSIDTEAFFGQGTRLTVV.

Written as DNA, the CDR3 is TGTGCCAGCAGCTTCGGACAGGGAATGCAGTACTTC. Translation: CASSFGQGMQYF. The V gene is TRBV7-2, the J gene TRBJ2-7, with 8 bases matching TRBD1. V shed 3 bases and J 9 bases; nucleotides not matched to a gene: 4. The CDR3 is made up of 12 amino acids. Germline V gene sequence: CDR1 SGHTA, CDR2 FQGNSA.

The V and J genes are TRBV7-6 and TRBJ2-7; perhaps TRBD2 as D (5 bases). Trimming left V 5 bases short and J 3 bases short, with 17 bases between. The CDR3 is made up of 15 amino acids. The germline CDR1 and CDR2 sequences are SGHVS and FNYEAQ. The CDR3 here is CASSPGQTGIYEQYF. As DNA, the CDR3 is TGTGCCAGCAGCCCAGGTCAGACGGGGATCTACGAGCAGTACTTC.

V and J are TRBV24-1 and TRBJ1-5; D remains ambiguous. Germline values: CDR1 KGHDR, CDR2 SFDVKD. V lost 6 bases and J 4 bases, leaving 6 bases between the germline ends. CDR3 size: 12 residues. The chain's CDR3 is CATSTSNQPQHF. The CDR3 DNA sequence: TGTGCCACCAGTACAAGTAATCAGCCCCAGCATTTT.

The chain employs TRBV7-8 and TRBJ1-1, with no clear D. Germline V gene data show CDR1 as SGHVS and CDR2 as FQNEAQ. This CDR3 spans 14 amino acids. Trimming shortened V by 1 base and J by 1 base, and 7 bases separated the two germline ends. CDR3 amino acids: CASSLGAKNTEAFF. The CDR3 coding sequence is TGTGCCAGCAGCTTAGGCGCAAAGAACACTGAAGCTTTCTTT.

The V and J genes are TRBV5-6 and TRBJ1-5; 9 positions match TRBD1. The CDR3 totals 16 residues. J gave up 5 bases and V 4 bases, and 10 bases lay outside the gene matches. The germline V gene encodes CDR1 SGHDT and CDR2 YYEEEE. This CDR3 reads CASSIYRGRGDQPQHF. The CDR3 DNA follows: TGTGCCAGCAGCATTTACAGGGGGCGCGGGGATCAGCCCCAGCATTTT.

Details on this clone: At the DNA level, this CDR3 is encoded by other sequences in the same sample as well. The rearrangement uses TRBV19 and TRBJ1-1, with D possibly matching TRBD1 (5 bases). CDR3 length: 13 residues. The V gene lost 3 bases and the J gene lost 1 base, with 6 bases spanning the gap. CDR1 LNHDA and CDR2 SQIVND come from the germline V gene (reference sequence). The CDR3 loop is CASSITGNTEAFF. Written as DNA, the CDR3 is TGTGCCAGTAGTATCACAGGGAACACTGAAGCTTTCTTT.

The rearrangement uses TRBV9 and TRBJ1-2, with TRBD1 matching 9 bases. The V gene's germline CDR1 is SGDLS and CDR2 YYNGEE. This CDR3 is built from 17 residues. Unmatched junction bases numbered 14, after V lost 0 bases and J lost 8 bases. CDR3 sequence: CASSVEGTGYLSRGYTF. The CDR3 region has the DNA TGTGCCAGCAGCGTAGAAGGGACAGGGTATTTATCAAGAGGCTACACCTTC. The entire variable domain, with the rest obtained from reference TRBV9 and TRBJ1-2, is as follows: DSGVTQTPKHLITATGQRVTLRCSPRSGDLSVYWYQQSLDQGLQFLIQYYNGEERAKGNILERFSAQQFPDLHSELNLSSLELGDSALYFCASSVEGTGYLSRGYTFGSGTRLTVV.

The chain joins TRBV7-8 to TRBJ2-1; D possibly corresponds to TRBD2 (5 bases). CDR3 length equals 16 residues. Trimming removed 5 bases at V and 0 bases at J, with 14 bases between. CDR1 and CDR2 (germline): SGHVS, FQNEAQ. CDR3 sequence (DNA): TGTGCCAGCAGCCCAAGGGTGGGGAGCTCCTACAATGAGCAGTTCTTC. Protein sequence: CASSPRVGSSYNEQFF.

The rearrangement joins TRBV28 to TRBJ2-5, with 7 bases matching TRBD1. Germline lookup yields CDR1 MDHEN and CDR2 SYDVKM. CDR3 length: 13 amino acids. V shed 8 bases, J shed 4 bases, and the junction held 7 bases outside the gene matches. As DNA, the CDR3 is TGTGCCAGCCAGACCAGGGGGATAGAGACCCAGTACTTC. This sequence encodes CASQTRGIETQYF. Supplemented by reference TRBV28 and TRBJ2-5, the full variable domain reads DVKVTQSSRYLVKRTGEKVFLECVQDMDHENMFWYRQDPGLGLRLIYFSYDVKMKEKGDIPEGYSVSREKKERFSLILESASTNQTSMYLCASQTRGIETQYFGPGTRLLVL.

This chain links TRBV29-1 with TRBJ1-1; tentative D call: TRBD1 (6 bases). The ends were cut back, 4 bases at V and 1 base at J, with 10 bases in the middle. This CDR3 has 13 residues. CDR1 and CDR2 (germline): SQVTM, ANQGSEA. The CDR3 DNA sequence: TGCAGCGTTGTATCAGGGGCGAACACTGAAGCTTTCTTT. It yields the protein CSVVSGANTEAFF.

The chain couples TRBV11-3 to TRBJ1-1, with unresolved D. This CDR3 has 14 residues. The germline V and J ends were trimmed by 5 bases and 4 bases, with 14 bases remaining between them. CDR1 is SGHNT and CDR2 is YENEEA in the germline V gene. CDR3 residues: CASSPGPQLTEAFF. The CDR3 nucleotides read TGTGCCAGCAGCCCCGGTCCACAGCTCACTGAAGCTTTCTTT.

This sequence joins TRBV28 and TRBJ1-4; D is perhaps TRBD1 (5 bases). Per the germline V gene, CDR1 is MDHEN and CDR2 is SYDVKM. CDR3 length: 15 amino acids. V lost 5 bases and J 0 bases, leaving 10 bases between the germline ends. The CDR3 region has the DNA TGTGCCAGCAGTGTTCCGGGGGCAACTAATGAAAAACTGTTTTTT. Encoded protein: CASSVPGATNEKLFF.

The chain joins TRBV3-1 (or the pseudogene TRBV3-2) to TRBJ2-6, with a possible D match to TRBD1 (5 bases). Trimming cost V 4 bases and J 0 bases, with 16 bases left between them. The CDR3 spans 18 residues. CDR1 LGHDT and CDR2 YNNKEL come from the germline V gene (reference sequence). DNA for the CDR3: TGTGCCAGCAGCCCCTCTCCAGACAGATACTCTGGGGCCAACGTCCTGACTTTC. Amino acids: CASSPSPDRYSGANVLTF.

This rearrangement joins TRBV12-3 or TRBV12-4 to TRBJ1-2; D might be TRBD1 (6 bases). The CDR3 has 13 amino acids. V lost 3 bases to trimming and J lost 5 bases, with 10 bases between them. CDR3 in amino acids: CASSLDSGYGYTF. The CDR3 DNA reads TGTGCCAGCAGTTTGGACAGTGGGTATGGCTACACCTTC.

This clone came up once. The rearrangement links TRBV6-1 to TRBJ2-1; weak D call: TRBD1 (5 bases). This CDR3 has 15 residues. V dropped 3 bases and J dropped 2 bases, with 11 bases sitting between them. Germline-derived CDR1 and CDR2 are MNHNS and SASEGT. CDR3 sequence (DNA): TGTGCCAGCAGTGAGGGGCGGCTAACCTACAATGAGCAGTTCTTC. Translated: CASSEGRLTYNEQFF.

This chain connects TRBV5-1 to TRBJ2-3; D may be TRBD1 (6 bases). Germline CDR1 reads SGHRS; CDR2 reads YFSETQ. The CDR3 is made up of 14 amino acids. V was trimmed by 3 bases and J by 7 bases, leaving 15 bases between them. The CDR3 nucleotides read TGCGCCAGCAGCTCGATGGACAGCGCGTATACGCAGTATTTT. Its translation: CASSSMDSAYTQYF.

This chain connects TRBV2 to TRBJ2-1, with 13 nucleotides matching TRBD2. V shed 6 bases and J 8 bases; nucleotides not matched to a gene: 10. Germline CDR1 SNHLY, CDR2 FYNNEI. This CDR3 region has 16 residues. CDR3 sequence reads: CASRDPGTSGIDEQFF. In DNA, the CDR3 is TGTGCCAGCAGGGACCCCGGGACTAGCGGGATCGATGAGCAGTTCTTC. Complete variable domain (other parts from reference TRBV2 and TRBJ2-1): EPEVTQTPSHQVTQMGQEVILRCVPISNHLYFYWYRQILGQKVEFLVSFYNNEISEKSEIFDDQFSVERPDGSNFTLKIRSTKLEDSAMYFCASRDPGTSGIDEQFFGPGTRLTVL.

V and J are TRBV5-8 and TRBJ1-6; 10 bases align to TRBD1. The CDR3 is made up of 15 amino acids. V gave up 3 bases and J gave up 9 bases; unmatched junction bases: 6. Per germline, CDR1 SGHTS and CDR2 YDEGEE. The DNA for the CDR3 is TGTGCCAGCAGCTATCGGGACAGGGGAGTTTCACCCCTCCACTTT. It encodes CASSYRDRGVSPLHF. Complete variable domain (other parts from reference TRBV5-8 and TRBJ1-6): EAGVTQSPTHLIKTRGQQATLRCSPISGHTSVYWYQQALGLGLQFLLWYDEGEERNRGNFPPRFSGRQFPNYSSELNVNALELEDSALYLCASSYRDRGVSPLHFGNGTRLTVT.

CDR3 protein: CASSDRLAGETYNEQFF. CDR3 DNA: TGTGCCAGCAGTGACCGACTAGCGGGAGAAACCTACAATGAGCAGTTCTTC. The genes are TRBV6-1 and TRBJ2-1, with 12 bases fitting TRBD2. The trim removed 3 bases at V and 2 bases at J, leaving 5 bases unmatched. The V gene's germline CDR1 is MNHNS and CDR2 SASEGT. This CDR3 is 17 amino acids long.

The chain couples TRBV11-2 to TRBJ1-1; D is possibly TRBD1 (5 bases). The CDR3 is 13 amino acids. Trimming shortened V by 5 bases and J by 5 bases, and 12 bases separated the two germline ends. The germline V gene has CDR1 SGHAT and CDR2 FQNNGV. CDR3 sequence: CASSESPGTEAFF. CDR3 nucleotide sequence: TGTGCCAGCAGCGAAAGCCCAGGGACTGAAGCTTTCTTT.

The chain has TRBV5-6 and TRBJ1-2; 7 nucleotides align to TRBD1. The CDR3 length is 13 residues. V was pared by 4 bases and J by 8 bases, with 8 bases of the junction left unmatched. Germline values: CDR1 SGHDT, CDR2 YYEEEE. CDR3 residues: CASSPDRVNGYTF. In DNA form, the CDR3 reads TGTGCCAGCAGCCCTGACAGGGTTAACGGCTACACCTTC.

The CDR3 protein is CATQDRPLDTQYF. The CDR3 DNA follows: TGTGCCACCCAGGACAGGCCGCTGGATACGCAGTATTTT. The rearrangement links TRBV15 to TRBJ2-3; 7 positions match TRBD1. Trimming cost V 8 bases and J 6 bases; bases outside gene matches: 8. The V gene's germline CDR1 is LNHNV and CDR2 YYDKDF (reference sequence). The CDR3 covers 13 residues.

V gene TRBV30 combines with J gene TRBJ1-1; the D is unclear. Germline CDR1 and CDR2: GTSNPN and SVGIG (reference sequence). V was clipped by 5 bases and J by 1 base, with 5 bases between them. The CDR3 sequence is 11 residues long. The CDR3 region has the DNA TGTGCCTGGCTGGCGAACACTGAAGCTTTCTTT. Amino acid sequence: CAWLANTEAFF. Full variable domain (rest looked up from reference TRBV30 and TRBJ1-1): SQTIHQWPATLVQPVGSPLSLECTVEGTSNPNLYWYRQAAGRGLQLLFYSVGIGQISSEVPQNLSASRPQDRQFILSSKKLLLSDSGFYLCAWLANTEAFFGQGTRLTVV.